This T cell receptor (beta chain) was sequenced in a study of CD8 T cells in Susac syndrome. The V and J ends lost 3 bases and 4 bases, in that order; junction bases with no gene match: 2. Germline CDR1 LGHDT, CDR2 YNNKEL (reference sequence). CDR3 length: 14 amino acids. Random hexamers primed reverse transcription of about 0.5 to 1 ug RNA. One entry per CDR3 protein, called by TCRdb with MiXCR from the immunoSEQ multiplex PCR reads. The sample gives roughly 150,000 distinct CDR3 sequences, over 85% of which show up once; roughly 0.13% is in the top ten. TEMRA cells were FACS-enriched, and CD8+ and CD4+ T cells were isolated negatively.

The sample consisted of CD4+ T cells from PBMCs. The sequence was collected from a human donor in good health. This chain links TRBV3-1 with TRBJ1-4; 7 bases map to TRBD1. The CDR3 bases are TGTGCCAGCAGCCACGGACAGGTTAATGAAAAACTGTTTTTT. Translation: CASSHGQVNEKLFF.